Given below is one T cell receptor (beta chain) in context. Its antigen is as yet unknown. This sample stems from a study of cytomegalovirus exposure and HLA in healthy donors. Whereas donors were nominally healthy upon sampling, unrecorded immune exposures were probable. PCR employed 60 Vbeta and 13 Jbeta primers. Using immunoSEQ multiplex PCR, the repertoire was profiled, and TCRdb retains in-frame clones only, with some absent. The top ten clones hold less than 9.5% of a sample with some 100,000 clones, roughly 76% of them seen once. Germline V gene data show CDR1 as SGHAT and CDR2 as FQDESV (reference sequence). The CDR3 loop spans 13 amino acids. V was cut by 3 bases and J by 0 bases, with 6 bases left in between. Broader study findings: Across donors, most TCRs were seen rarely, yet some public ones were widespread. Relative to equally common others, HLA-associated TCR beta chains showed greater clonal expansion in a later analysis.

Material: PBMCs. The TCR sequence derives from a woman between 50 and 59 years old in good health and CMV-seropositive. The chain employs TRBV11-1 and TRBJ2-7; possibly TRBD2 for D (5 bases). CDR3 in amino acids: CASSFGLSYEQYF. The CDR3 bases are TGTGCCAGCAGCTTTGGACTCTCCTACGAGCAGTACTTC.